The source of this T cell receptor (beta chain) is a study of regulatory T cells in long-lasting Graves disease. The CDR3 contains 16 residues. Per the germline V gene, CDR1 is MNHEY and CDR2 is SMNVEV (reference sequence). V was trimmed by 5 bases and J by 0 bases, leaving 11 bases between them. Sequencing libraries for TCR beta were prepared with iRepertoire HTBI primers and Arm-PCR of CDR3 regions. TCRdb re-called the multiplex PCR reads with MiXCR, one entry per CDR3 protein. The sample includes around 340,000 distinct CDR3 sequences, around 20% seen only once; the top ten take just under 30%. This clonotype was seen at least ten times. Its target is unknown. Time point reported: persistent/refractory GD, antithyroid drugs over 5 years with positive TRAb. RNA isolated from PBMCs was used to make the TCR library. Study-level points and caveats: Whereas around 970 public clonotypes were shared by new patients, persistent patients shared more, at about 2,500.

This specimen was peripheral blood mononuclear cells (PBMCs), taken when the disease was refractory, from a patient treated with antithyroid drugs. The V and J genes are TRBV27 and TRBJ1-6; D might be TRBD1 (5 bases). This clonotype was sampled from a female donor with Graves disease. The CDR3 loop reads CASSGRGSSYNSPLHF. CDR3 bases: TGTGCCAGCAGTGGAAGGGGTAGCTCCTATAATTCACCCCTCCACTTT.